This T cell receptor beta chain was sequenced during a study of cytomegalovirus exposure and HLA in healthy donors. Study context: Roughly 92 million unique TCRs, all from HLA-typed donors, were included in an early release of the data.

13 Jbeta primers and 60 Vbeta primers were used for the PCR. The protocol was immunoSEQ multiplex PCR, while the TCRdb copy is restricted to in-frame clones and leaves out a portion. The profile shows 200,000 to 250,000 clones, about 80% of them singletons. Worth noting for this clone: Antigen unknown.

Whole-study findings and limits: It was confirmed in vitro that a few of the CMV-associated chains were specific for CMV antigens. Overall, under 200 TCR beta chains were annotated as cytomegalovirus-associated.

The receptor's source is a woman aged 60-75 years in good health and CMV-seropositive. The sequenced sample consisted of PBMCs.

CDR3 coding DNA: TGTGCCAGCAGCTTAGGGGGTGGCGGGGGACGGGGCGAGCAGTACTTC. Encoded protein: CASSLGGGGGRGEQYF. The V gene is TRBV7-2, the J gene TRBJ2-7, with 7 bases lining up with TRBD2. This CDR3 has 16 residues. Germline lookup yields CDR1 SGHTA and CDR2 FQGNSA. Trimming at V came to 1 base and at J to 6 bases, leaving 12 bases not matched to a gene.